These 14 T cell receptor beta chains came from one sample sequenced in a study of T cell responses to AZD1222 COVID-19 vaccine. Repertoires were generated with immunoSEQ multiplex PCR, while TCRdb's copy carries only in-frame clones and drops some. The sample carries approximately 190,000 clones, roughly 92% recorded once. The sequenced sample was peripheral blood, obtained on day 0 of AZD1222 vaccination. Receptors originate from an adult in good health.

The rearrangement joins TRBV6-6 to TRBJ1-6, with 8 bases fitting TRBD1. V lost 7 bases and J lost 14; bases outside the gene matches: 13. CDR3 length: 14 amino acids. Germline CDR1 reads MNHNY; CDR2 reads SVGAGI (reference sequence). CDR3 nucleotide sequence: TGTGCCAGCAATGACCGGGACAGGCCCCAATCCCTCCACTTT. It is translated as CASNDRDRPQSLHF.

V and J are TRBV3-1 (or the pseudogene TRBV3-2) and TRBJ2-7; D is unresolved. The CDR3 runs 13 residues. Germline V gene lookup returns CDR1 LGHDT and CDR2 YNNKEL (reference sequence). V was pared by 0 bases and J by 12 bases, with 15 bases between. CDR3 nucleotide sequence: TGTGCCAGCAGCCAAGAGGCTAGGAGCATGCCGTACTTC. Translated: CASSQEARSMPYF.

This rearrangement joins TRBV5-4 to TRBJ2-3; unclear D gene. The germline V gene has CDR1 SGHNT and CDR2 YYREEE (reference sequence). Trimming cost V 4 bases and J 2 bases, with 11 bases left between them. The CDR3 runs to 14 residues. The CDR3 DNA reads TGTGCCAGCAGCGCCTGGATAGACACAGATACGCAGTATTTT. This gives the protein CASSAWIDTDTQYF.

The rearrangement joins TRBV3-1 (or the pseudogene TRBV3-2) to TRBJ1-6; tentative D call: TRBD1 (5 bases). The CDR3 consists of 15 residues. Trimming removed 0 bases from V and 11 bases from J, with 14 bases in between. Germline values: CDR1 LGHDT, CDR2 YNNKEL (reference sequence). The CDR3 sequence: CASSQEAGTSAPLHF. The CDR3, as DNA: TGTGCCAGCAGCCAAGAGGCAGGGACTAGCGCACCCCTCCACTTT.

This chain uses TRBV6-2 or TRBV6-3 with TRBJ2-7; 9 bases are shared with TRBD1. Germline CDR1 and CDR2: MNHEY and SVGEGT. With 2 bases clipped from V and 3 bases from J, the junction kept 8 bases outside the gene matches. This CDR3 is 16 amino acids long. The CDR3 region has the DNA TGTGCCAGCAGTTACGGCGGGACAGGGTGGGGCTACGAGCAGTACTTC. Translating gives CASSYGGTGWGYEQYF.

V is TRBV5-1 and J is TRBJ1-1; 9 bases are shared with TRBD1. V trimming: 4 bases; J trimming: 7 bases; junction bases outside the gene matches: 17. Germline V lookup: CDR1 SGHRS, CDR2 YFSETQ. The CDR3 loop spans 17 amino acids. The DNA for the CDR3 is TGCGCCAGCAGCCGCCAGGACAGGGGAACCAGTTGGGGTGAAGCTTTCTTT. Amino acids: CASSRQDRGTSWGEAFF.

This sequence joins TRBV10-2 and TRBJ1-5, with D possibly being TRBD1 (5 bases). V was trimmed by 5 bases and J by 4 bases, leaving 18 bases between them. This CDR3 comprises 16 residues. Germline V gives CDR1 WSHSY, CDR2 SAAADI. Here the CDR3 reads CASSRTLGTENQPQHF. CDR3 sequence (DNA): TGCGCCAGCAGTCGCACACTCGGGACGGAAAATCAGCCCCAGCATTTT.

The chain is built from TRBV6-1 and TRBJ1-4; the D is unclear. This CDR3 comprises 15 residues. The ends were cut back, 2 bases at V and 0 bases at J, with 7 bases in the middle. Germline CDR1 reads MNHNS; CDR2 reads SASEGT. CDR3 sequence reads: CASSELGATNEKLFF. CDR3 DNA sequence: TGTGCCAGCAGTGAATTGGGAGCAACTAATGAAAAACTGTTTTTT.

The chain uses TRBV29-1 and TRBJ1-2, with D possibly TRBD1 on 5 matching bases. Germline V CDR1 and CDR2: SQVTM, ANQGSEA. Trimming removed 2 bases from V and 7 bases from J, with 11 bases in between. The CDR3 loop spans 12 amino acids. The CDR3 sequence is CSVESRERGYTF. The CDR3 DNA is TGCAGCGTTGAATCCAGGGAGCGTGGCTACACCTTC. The full variable domain, its missing parts supplied by reference TRBV29-1 and TRBJ1-2, is SAVISQKPSRDICQRGTSLTIQCQVDSQVTMMFWYRQQPGQSLTLIATANQGSEATYESGFVIDKFPISRPNLTFSTLTVSNMSPEDSSIYLCSVESRERGYTFGSGTRLTVV.

CDR3 sequence: CASSYSRGVYEQYF. The CDR3 region has the DNA TGTGCCAGCAGTTACTCGCGGGGTGTCTACGAGCAGTACTTC. The V gene is TRBV6-5, the J gene TRBJ2-7; D may be TRBD2 (6 bases). The CDR3 covers 14 residues. Trimming pared 0 bases from V and 3 bases from J, leaving 9 bases between. Germline lookup yields CDR1 MNHEY and CDR2 SVGAGI.

This clone has just one count. This chain connects TRBV6-2 or TRBV6-3 to TRBJ2-3, with 7 bases lining up with TRBD2. The V and J ends lost 2 bases and 2 bases, in that order; junction bases with no gene match: 13. CDR3 size: 18 residues. The germline V gene has CDR1 MNHEY and CDR2 SVGEGT. CDR3 amino acids: CASSYRPKAGRLTDTQYF. In DNA, the CDR3 is TGTGCCAGCAGTTACCGCCCTAAAGCGGGGCGCCTCACAGATACGCAGTATTTT.

A few counts support this clone. The rearrangement joins TRBV4-1 to TRBJ1-1; 7 bases fit TRBD1. Germline CDR1 MGHRA, CDR2 YSYEKL. The length of the CDR3 is 15 residues. Trimming cost V 0 bases and J 5 bases; bases outside gene matches: 6. Here the CDR3 reads CASSQDVQGVTEAFF. CDR3 nucleotides: TGCGCCAGCAGCCAAGATGTCCAGGGGGTAACTGAAGCTTTCTTT.

The chain is built from TRBV5-6 and TRBJ2-7; a weak D match, TRBD1 (6 bases). The germline gives CDR1 SGHDT, CDR2 YYEEEE. Trimming took off 3 bases at V and 2 bases at J, with 15 bases between the two ends. The CDR3 has 15 residues. CDR3 in amino acids: CASSWAGTMAYEQYF. The CDR3 nucleotides read TGTGCCAGCAGCTGGGCCGGGACAATGGCCTACGAGCAGTACTTC.

This chain links TRBV6-5 with TRBJ1-2; TRBD1 matches at 7 bases. This CDR3 is 13 amino acids long. Trimming removed 6 bases from V and 5 bases from J; junction bases left unmatched: 6. Germline V gene lookup returns CDR1 MNHEY and CDR2 SVGAGI. CDR3 sequence (DNA): TGTGCCAGCAGGGCCGGGACAGAGTATGGCTACACCTTC. Translated, it gives CASRAGTEYGYTF.